This TCR beta chain was identified during a study of T cells in Graves' hyperthyroidism and ophthalmopathy. Researchers took RNA transcripts and amplified the TCR beta CDR3 regions from them. An initial round of RT-PCR targeting the TCR CDR3 relied on the HTBI primer set. Via MiXCR, TCRdb re-called the multiplex PCR reads, giving one row per CDR3 protein. The profile shows 500,000 to 750,000 distinct CDR3 sequences, roughly 14% of them singletons. General study findings and limits: Appearing also in blood were most of the thyroid clonotypes expanded above 0.001.

Trimming removed 3 bases from V and 2 bases from J, with 4 bases in between. This CDR3 contains 12 residues. Germline V gene sequence: CDR1 MDHEN, CDR2 SYDVKM. This clonotype was seen many times. What it recognizes is unknown. Sequences were obtained from blood. The V gene is TRBV28, the J gene TRBJ1-2; D gene ambiguous. This TCR came from a woman in her twenties or thirties with Graves' hyperthyroidism. CDR3 sequence reads: CASSFQNYGYTF. The CDR3, as DNA: TGTGCCAGCAGTTTCCAGAACTATGGCTACACCTTC.